The entry that follows covers one T cell receptor (beta chain) sequence. Authors' processing steps: Scientists estimated how many nucleated cells there were by amplifying reference gene primers. Produced via immunoSEQ multiplex PCR; TCRdb's table is partial and in-frame only. V, J and clone size are those of that table, while D and trimming were read from the DNA. The sample carries about 98,000 clones, around 86% recorded once. The data stem from a study of blood T cell repertoires in COVID-19. Whole-study context: T cells, B-cell-depleted T cells, or PBMCs provided the cDNA or gDNA that served as material.

V lost 10 bases, J lost 4 bases, and 20 bases lay in between. In germline, CDR1 is WSHSY, CDR2 SAAADI. CDR3 length: 15 residues. The TCR sequence derives from a man aged 50-59 years with acute or convalescent COVID-19. This rearrangement joins TRBV10-2 to TRBJ1-5; perhaps TRBD1 as D (5 bases). Specimen: peripheral blood. The CDR3 DNA follows: TGCGCCACAGAACCCGGTGGGGCGCAAAATCAGCCCCAGCATTTT. Translation gives CATEPGGAQNQPQHF.